A selection of T cell receptor beta chains follows, all from one sample in a study of cytomegalovirus exposure and HLA in healthy donors. The protocol was immunoSEQ multiplex PCR, while the TCRdb copy is restricted to in-frame clones and leaves out a portion. The table includes around 99,000 clones, roughly 70% detected once. The specimen was PBMCs. These receptors originate from a woman aged 70 to 79 in good health and CMV-seropositive. CDR3s include the opening cysteine and the closing phenylalanine or tryptophan. The order of the fields is D gene, V gene, clone size, J gene, CDR3 protein, CDR3 DNA. A D gene is named only where the DNA matches it firmly. For some rows the clone size is stated as once, few or many, or as a class when expanded; others skip it.

-	TRBV2	-	TRBJ2-3	CASSEEGGRTDTQYF	TGTGCCAGCAGTGAGGAGGGTGGGAGGACAGATACGCAGTATTTT
-	TRBV12-5	-	TRBJ2-7	CASGESYEQYF	TGTGCTAGCGGGGAGTCCTACGAGCAGTACTTC
TRBD1	TRBV10-3	-	TRBJ1-5	CAISGTGGGQPQHF	TGTGCCATCAGTGGGACAGGGGGCGGTCAGCCCCAGCATTTT
-	TRBV14	-	TRBJ2-7	CASSLNQGGEQYF	TGTGCCAGCAGCCTTAACCAGGGCGGAGAGCAGTACTTC
-	TRBV27	-	TRBJ2-7	CASSFAGSSRGEQYF	TGTGCCAGCAGTTTTGCCGGGTCAAGCAGGGGCGAGCAGTACTTC
TRBD1	TRBV15	-	TRBJ2-2	CATSRGTGNTGELFF	TGTGCCACCAGCAGAGGGACAGGCAACACCGGGGAGCTGTTTTTT
-	TRBV30	few	TRBJ2-5	CAWKVYRYQETQYF	TGTGCCTGGAAGGTCTACAGGTACCAAGAGACCCAGTACTTC
TRBD1	TRBV27	-	TRBJ1-2	CATGTGIYGYTF	TGTGCCACCGGGACAGGGATCTATGGCTACACCTTC
TRBD2	TRBV5-1	-	TRBJ2-1	CASSFTVAGGLGEQFF	TGCGCCAGCAGCTTTACAGTAGCGGGGGGGTTGGGTGAGCAGTTCTTC
-	TRBV4-2	-	TRBJ1-5	CASSLAQGTDSNQPQHF	TGTGCCAGCAGCCTAGCTCAGGGGACCGATAGCAATCAGCCCCAGCATTTT
-	TRBV1	-	TRBJ2-7	CTSSQRSRQVTSYEQYF	TGCACCAGCAGCCAACGATCACGACAGGTGACATCCTACGAGCAGTACTTC
TRBD2	TRBV15	once	TRBJ2-1	CATSRGGGGENEQFF	TGTGCCACCAGCAGGGGGGGCGGGGGGGAAAATGAGCAGTTCTTC
TRBD1	TRBV4-1	-	TRBJ2-7	CASSQSESDRAREQYF	TGCGCCAGCAGCCAGTCCGAATCGGACAGGGCCCGCGAGCAGTACTTC
-	TRBV6-1	-	TRBJ1-5	CASSGPGENRYSNQPQHF	TGTGCCAGCAGTGGGCCAGGGGAAAACCGATATAGCAATCAGCCCCAGCATTTT
-	TRBV5-4	-	TRBJ2-5	CASSLRGGETQYF	TGTGCCAGCAGCTTGAGGGGGGGGGAGACCCAGTACTTC
-	TRBV6-1	-	TRBJ1-4	CASREGGAFEKLFF	TGTGCCAGCAGGGAGGGAGGGGCCTTCGAAAAACTGTTTTTT
TRBD1	TRBV30	-	TRBJ1-2	CAWGTETNYGYTF	TGTGCCTGGGGGACAGAAACTAACTATGGCTACACCTTC
-	TRBV29-1	few	TRBJ2-1	CSVEGARRNEQFF	TGCAGCGTTGAAGGGGCACGCCGGAATGAGCAGTTCTTC
-	TRBV29-1	-	TRBJ2-7	CSVQGGSYEQYF	TGCAGCGTTCAGGGTGGCAGCTACGAGCAGTACTTC
TRBD2	TRBV6-1	-	TRBJ2-5	CASSGTPGLAGGFGETQYF	TGTGCCAGCAGTGGGACACCGGGACTAGCGGGGGGATTCGGGGAGACCCAGTACTTC
TRBD1	TRBV6-5	-	TRBJ2-2	CATGGTGEAGELFF	TGTGCCACAGGGGGGACAGGGGAGGCCGGGGAGCTGTTTTTT
TRBD2	TRBV6-5	once	TRBJ2-5	CASSPREGETQYF	TGTGCCAGCAGTCCCAGGGAGGGAGAGACCCAGTACTTC
TRBD2	TRBV23-1	-	TRBJ2-5	CASSQGLVGETQYF	TGCGCCAGCAGTCAGGGACTAGTCGGGGAGACCCAGTACTTC
-	TRBV4-2	-	TRBJ1-1	CASSSHQAYGTEAFF	TGTGCCAGCAGCTCCCATCAGGCGTATGGGACTGAAGCTTTCTTT
-	TRBV27	few	TRBJ2-1	CASSFADGEQFF	TGTGCCAGCAGTTTTGCAGATGGTGAGCAGTTCTTC
-	TRBV19	few	TRBJ2-5	CASRRGGPWETQYF	TGTGCCAGTAGGAGGGGGGGGCCGTGGGAGACCCAGTACTTC
TRBD2	TRBV5-1	-	TRBJ2-5	CASSLRGGETQYF	TGCGCCAGCAGCCTCCGGGGGGGAGAGACCCAGTACTTC
-	TRBV11-2	-	TRBJ2-5	CASSLDLETQYF	TGTGCCAGCAGCTTAGATCTGGAGACCCAGTACTTC
-	TRBV29-1	-	TRBJ1-1	CSHLTAMNTEAFF	TGCAGTCATCTGACAGCGATGAACACTGAAGCTTTCTTT
-	TRBV10-3	-	TRBJ2-3	CAITTRGDTDTQYF	TGTGCCATCACCACCAGGGGAGACACAGATACGCAGTATTTT
TRBD2	TRBV10-3	-	TRBJ2-3	CAISVGLAGGLGFPGYTQYF	TGTGCCATCAGTGTCGGACTAGCGGGGGGGCTCGGGTTCCCGGGCTATACGCAGTATTTT
TRBD2	TRBV18	-	TRBJ2-7	CASSPGVPGGGNEQYF	TGTGCCAGCTCACCCGGTGTTCCGGGGGGGGGAAACGAGCAGTACTTC
-	TRBV27	-	TRBJ1-1	CASSLQGGVNTEAFF	TGTGCCAGCAGTTTACAGGGAGGGGTGAACACTGAAGCTTTCTTT
-	TRBV30	few	TRBJ1-5	CAWSKPMLGGYSNQPQHF	TGTGCCTGGAGTAAGCCAATGCTGGGGGGATATAGCAATCAGCCCCAGCATTTT
-	TRBV29-1	-	TRBJ2-5	CSVEGNAPGTQYF	TGCAGCGTTGAAGGAAATGCCCCCGGGACCCAGTACTTC
-	TRBV30	few	TRBJ2-7	CAWSPGLGGEQYF	TGTGCCTGGAGCCCAGGACTAGGGGGTGAGCAGTACTTC
TRBD2	TRBV30	-	TRBJ2-7	CAWRGFSGAYYEQYF	TGTGCCTGGAGAGGTTTTAGCGGGGCCTACTACGAGCAGTACTTC
-	TRBV5-6	-	TRBJ1-4	CASSSTGFNEKLFF	TGTGCCAGCAGTTCTACAGGGTTTAACGAAAAACTGTTTTTT
TRBD1	TRBV10-3	-	TRBJ2-7	CAISESTGTGNLYEQYF	TGTGCCATCAGTGAGTCCACCGGGACAGGGAACCTCTACGAGCAGTACTTC
-	TRBV5-1	-	TRBJ2-1	CASSPRLGEYNEQFF	TGCGCCAGCAGCCCACGACTAGGGGAGTACAATGAGCAGTTCTTC
-	TRBV30	-	TRBJ2-1	CAWSVREQFF	TGTGCCTGGAGTGTCAGGGAGCAGTTCTTC
-	TRBV11-2	-	TRBJ1-1	CASSSRRGTEAFF	TGTGCCAGCAGCTCCCGGAGAGGCACTGAAGCTTTCTTT
TRBD1	TRBV5-4	once	TRBJ1-1	CASRTGQVNTEAFF	TGTGCCAGCAGAACGGGACAGGTCAACACTGAAGCTTTCTTT
-	TRBV6-6	-	TRBJ2-7	CASNQRTAAYEQYF	TGTGCCAGCAACCAACGGACAGCCGCCTACGAGCAGTACTTC
TRBD2	TRBV7-2	-	TRBJ2-5	CASSLSGGSQETQYF	TGTGCCAGCAGCTTAAGCGGGGGGTCCCAAGAGACCCAGTACTTC
TRBD1	TRBV30	-	TRBJ1-6	CAWSWSGQGIQNSPLHF	TGTGCCTGGAGTTGGTCCGGACAGGGAATTCAGAATTCACCCCTCCACTTT
TRBD1	TRBV30	-	TRBJ1-2	CAWTLGQGARYGYTF	TGTGCCTGGACCCTGGGACAGGGAGCAAGATATGGCTACACCTTC
-	TRBV6-5	once	TRBJ1-3	CASSYRRTASGNTIYF	TGTGCCAGCAGTTATCGTAGGACAGCCTCTGGAAACACCATATATTTT
-	TRBV19	once	TRBJ2-5	CASSTPRGETQYF	TGTGCCAGTAGTACCCCAAGGGGAGAGACCCAGTACTTC
-	TRBV29-1	-	TRBJ2-5	CSVEFPGLRETQYF	TGCAGCGTTGAATTTCCAGGGTTGCGGGAGACCCAGTACTTC
-	TRBV19	-	TRBJ1-1	CASSTIEAGKAFF	TGTGCCAGTAGTACCATAGAGGCAGGGAAAGCTTTCTTT
TRBD2	TRBV7-2	few	TRBJ2-7	CASSSPRGGTYSEQYF	TGTGCCAGCAGCTCCCCTAGGGGAGGGACCTATTCCGAGCAGTACTTC
TRBD1	TRBV13	-	TRBJ1-2	CASSLRGQPTNYGYTF	TGTGCCAGCAGCTTAAGGGGACAGCCGACTAACTATGGCTACACCTTC
TRBD2	TRBV5-1	-	TRBJ2-3	CASSGVLAGFTDTQYF	TGCGCCAGCAGCGGGGTACTAGCGGGGTTCACAGATACGCAGTATTTT
TRBD2	TRBV13	-	TRBJ2-1	CASSQGGASGGALNYNEQFF	TGTGCCAGCAGCCAGGGCGGGGCTAGCGGGGGAGCTTTAAACTACAATGAGCAGTTCTTC
-	TRBV11-3	-	TRBJ2-6	CASSFTGNSGANVLTF	TGTGCCAGCAGCTTTACAGGAAACTCTGGGGCCAACGTCCTGACTTTC
TRBD1	TRBV19	few	TRBJ1-4	CASSSRQGRTNEKLFF	TGTGCCAGTAGTTCCAGACAGGGGCGGACTAATGAAAAACTGTTTTTT
-	TRBV7-9	-	TRBJ1-1	CASSHGGGNTEAFF	TGTGCCAGCAGCCACGGCGGGGGGAACACTGAAGCTTTCTTT
TRBD1	TRBV7-2	few	TRBJ1-4	CASSRPGQGNEKLFF	TGTGCCAGCAGTAGACCGGGACAGGGTAATGAAAAACTGTTTTTT